This TCR beta chain was retrieved from a study of T cells in Graves' hyperthyroidism and ophthalmopathy. In its sample, this clonotype was seen many times. TCR beta CDR3 sequences were amplified from RNA transcripts. In the first-round RT-PCR of the TCR CDR3, the HTBI primer set was used. TCRdb redid the calling of the multiplex PCR reads with MiXCR, one entry per CDR3 protein. The table includes 400,000 or so distinct CDR3 sequences, 13% to 15% detected once. The CDR3 is 16 residues long. Trimming took 5 bases from V and 0 from J, leaving 17 bases between them. Germline CDR1 and CDR2: DFQATT and SNEGSKA (reference sequence). Ophthalmopathy patients all had a Clinical Activity Score of at least 3, a NOSPECS grade of at least 4 and disease under 3 months old.

Specimen: blood. The clonotype comes from a woman in her twenties or thirties with Graves' ophthalmopathy. The J gene is TRBJ2-1, the V gene TRBV20-1, with D perhaps matching TRBD2 (5 bases). The DNA for the CDR3 is TGCAGTGCTCATAGACTATTCAAAAGCTCCTACAATGAGCAGTTCTTC. This sequence encodes CSAHRLFKSSYNEQFF.